Listed here are 31 T cell receptor beta chains from one sample, sequenced in a study of cytomegalovirus exposure and HLA in healthy donors. Data came from immunoSEQ multiplex PCR; TCRdb stores just in-frame clones and leaves some out. The sample comprises 70,000 to 80,000 clones, around 94% of which are singletons, and 3% to 3.5% rests with the top ten. Input material: PBMCs. These receptors all stem from a woman aged 18 to 35 in good health and CMV-seropositive.

This chain joins TRBV5-4 and TRBJ2-1; 11 bases align to TRBD2. CDR1 SGHNT and CDR2 YYREEE come from the germline V gene (reference sequence). V was clipped by 1 base and J by 6 bases; unmatched bases: 3. This CDR3 has 15 residues. CDR3 residues: CASSLYTSGSNEQFF. In DNA, the CDR3 is TGTGCCAGCAGCTTGTATACTAGCGGGAGCAATGAGCAGTTCTTC.

The chain carries TRBV5-4 and TRBJ1-2, with D tentatively TRBD1 (6 bases). V was clipped by 4 bases and J by 4 bases, with 14 bases between them. This CDR3 has 14 residues. Germline V gene sequence: CDR1 SGHNT, CDR2 YYREEE (reference sequence). CDR3 coding DNA: TGTGCCAGCAGCAACCGGGACAATACCTATGGCTACACCTTC. As protein: CASSNRDNTYGYTF.

V gene TRBV28 combines with J gene TRBJ1-5; 9 nucleotides match TRBD1. Trimming cost V 4 bases and J 1 base; bases outside gene matches: 8. This CDR3 spans 17 amino acids. The germline V gene has CDR1 MDHEN and CDR2 SYDVKM. CDR3 in amino acids: CASSSQGDRASNQPQHF. In DNA form, the CDR3 reads TGTGCCAGCAGTTCGCAAGGGGACAGGGCCAGCAATCAGCCCCAGCATTTT.

The chain joins TRBV5-6 to TRBJ2-1, with unresolved D. This CDR3 has 12 amino acids. The V gene lost 3 bases and the J gene lost 9 bases, with 10 bases spanning the gap. CDR1 is SGHDT, CDR2 YYEEEE, per germline. The CDR3 protein is CASSSRVLEQFF. As DNA, the CDR3 is TGTGCCAGCAGCTCGAGAGTCCTTGAGCAGTTCTTC.

The chain has TRBV9 and TRBJ2-3; D ambiguous. The V end was cut by 0 bases, the J end by 2 bases, with 4 bases between. The germline CDR1 and CDR2 sequences are SGDLS and YYNGEE. This CDR3 is 13 amino acids long. In nucleotides, the CDR3 is TGTGCCAGCAGCGTAGGGGCCACAGATACGCAGTATTTT. It codes for CASSVGATDTQYF.

This chain uses TRBV11-2 with TRBJ2-3; no firm D call. Germline assignment: CDR1 SGHAT and CDR2 FQNNGV. Trimming left V 1 base short and J 0 bases short, with 8 bases between. The CDR3 covers 15 residues. CDR3 protein: CASSLGSRSTDTQYF. The CDR3 DNA reads as TGTGCCAGCAGCTTAGGGTCGCGGAGCACAGATACGCAGTATTTT.

The V and J genes are TRBV20-1 and TRBJ2-7; D is unresolved. The CDR3 has 11 amino acids. Trimming stripped 5 bases from V and 6 bases from J, with 11 bases between. The germline V gene encodes CDR1 DFQATT and CDR2 SNEGSKA (reference sequence). The CDR3 coding sequence is TGCAGTGCTGGATACATAGCCGAGCAGTACTTC. Its translation: CSAGYIAEQYF.

The chain has TRBV18 and TRBJ2-5; 7 bases map to TRBD1. Trimming removed 4 bases from V and 0 bases from J; junction bases left unmatched: 2. Germline V gives CDR1 KGHSH, CDR2 LQKENI. The CDR3 length is 14 residues. CDR3 nucleotides: TGTGCCAGCTCACTTACAGGGGACCAAGAGACCCAGTACTTC. Residues: CASSLTGDQETQYF.

This chain joins TRBV2 and TRBJ1-2; a weak D match, TRBD1 (5 bases). Trimming pared 5 bases from V and 5 bases from J, leaving 15 bases between. CDR3 length: 14 residues. Looked up from germline, CDR1 is SNHLY and CDR2 is FYNNEI. The CDR3 reads CASSITTVEYGYTF. CDR3 DNA sequence: TGTGCCAGCAGTATTACGACAGTAGAATATGGCTACACCTTC.

The J gene is TRBJ2-1, the V gene TRBV9; no clear D gene. The CDR3 has 15 amino acids. The V gene lost 0 bases and the J gene lost 9 bases, with 16 bases spanning the gap. Per germline, CDR1 SGDLS and CDR2 YYNGEE. The CDR3 coding sequence is TGTGCCAGCAGCGTAGTAGGTAGCAAAGCGCCTGAGCAGTTCTTC. Translated: CASSVVGSKAPEQFF.

The chain joins TRBV28 to TRBJ2-5, with 7 bases fitting TRBD2. Per the germline V gene, CDR1 is MDHEN and CDR2 is SYDVKM. The CDR3 covers 16 residues. Trimming took 6 bases from V and 0 from J; bases not matched to a gene: 10. CDR3 DNA sequence: TGTGCCAGCAGCCGAGCGGGGTGGCGTTACCAAGAGACCCAGTACTTC. It is translated as CASSRAGWRYQETQYF. The full variable domain, with the rest looked up from reference TRBV28 and TRBJ2-5, is DVKVTQSSRYLVKRTGEKVFLECVQDMDHENMFWYRQDPGLGLRLIYFSYDVKMKEKGDIPEGYSVSREKKERFSLILESASTNQTSMYLCASSRAGWRYQETQYFGPGTRLLVL.

This chain uses TRBV29-1 with TRBJ2-1; D is perhaps TRBD2 (5 bases). V was shortened by 4 bases and J by 4 bases, with 17 bases between the two germline ends. Germline CDR1 is SQVTM and CDR2 is ANQGSEA. This CDR3 is 15 amino acids long. Here the CDR3 reads CSVGLAAPGYNEQFF. The CDR3 nucleotides read TGCAGCGTTGGATTGGCAGCCCCGGGATACAATGAGCAGTTCTTC.

This clone was seen just once. The rearrangement links TRBV28 to TRBJ2-7; 7 positions match TRBD2. The CDR3 has 13 residues. V trimming: 3 bases; J trimming: 7 bases; junction bases outside the gene matches: 6. Per germline, CDR1 MDHEN and CDR2 SYDVKM. Here the CDR3 DNA reads TGTGCCAGCAGTTTGTTACTAGCGAGTGAGCAGTACTTC. Translating gives CASSLLLASEQYF.

The chain combines TRBV16 with TRBJ1-4; 9 nucleotides agree with TRBD1. From germline, CDR1 is KGHSY and CDR2 FQNENV. V dropped 4 bases and J dropped 7; count of bases not matched to a gene: 4. This CDR3 has 14 residues. CDR3 sequence: CASSRGQGPEKLFF. CDR3 coding DNA: TGTGCCAGCAGCCGGGGACAGGGACCTGAAAAACTGTTTTTT.

The rearrangement links TRBV18 to TRBJ2-7; D call uncertain. This CDR3 comprises 14 residues. V was pared by 1 base and J by 0 bases, with 7 bases between. The V gene's germline CDR1 is KGHSH and CDR2 LQKENI. DNA for the CDR3: TGTGCCAGCTCACCACTTGGTAGCTCCTACGAGCAGTACTTC. This gives the protein CASSPLGSSYEQYF.

J is TRBJ2-5 and V is TRBV4-1; D might be TRBD1 (5 bases). Germline CDR1 MGHRA, CDR2 YSYEKL. The length of the CDR3 is 14 residues. Trimming took 3 bases from V and 1 from J, leaving 9 bases between them. CDR3 nucleotide sequence: TGCGCCAGCAGCCAGGCTGACAGCCAAGAGACCCAGTACTTC. Amino acids: CASSQADSQETQYF.

This clone occurred once. The chain combines TRBV19 with TRBJ2-7; TRBD2 is a possible D gene (6 bases). CDR1 is LNHDA and CDR2 is SQIVND in the germline V gene (reference sequence). Trimming took 0 bases from V and 3 from J, leaving 27 bases between them. CDR3 length: 20 residues. The CDR3: CASSIEDVLGSGGHFYEQYF. CDR3 bases: TGTGCCAGTAGTATAGAAGATGTATTGGGTAGCGGAGGACACTTCTACGAGCAGTACTTC.

V usage is TRBV19 and J usage is TRBJ2-7, with D perhaps TRBD1 (6 bases). The CDR3 runs 14 residues. Per the germline V gene, CDR1 is LNHDA and CDR2 is SQIVND (reference sequence). The V and J ends lost 1 base and 1 base respectively, with 8 bases between them. The CDR3 protein is CASSIGTGSYEQYF. CDR3 DNA sequence: TGTGCCAGTAGTATAGGTACAGGGTCCTACGAGCAGTACTTC.

The rearrangement uses TRBV29-1 and TRBJ1-1; possible D gene TRBD1, 6 bases. The CDR3 extends over 11 amino acids. V was pared by 2 bases and J by 10 bases, with 11 bases between. CDR1 and CDR2 (germline): SQVTM, ANQGSEA. CDR3: CSVESSGVAFF. CDR3 coding DNA: TGCAGCGTTGAATCCTCAGGGGTAGCTTTCTTT.

V and J are TRBV10-3 and TRBJ1-6; D uncertain. CDR1 and CDR2 (germline): ENHRY, SYGVKD. Trimming left V 4 bases short and J 11 bases short, with 12 bases between. This CDR3 is 13 amino acids long. The CDR3 bases are TGTGCCATCAGTGGACAAGCCCAAACACCCCTCCACTTT. Protein product: CAISGQAQTPLHF.

The chain employs TRBV11-1 and TRBJ1-2, with D perhaps matching TRBD1 (5 bases). The CDR3 sequence is 14 residues long. V was trimmed by 3 bases and J by 2 bases, leaving 10 bases between them. Germline V gene data show CDR1 as SGHAT and CDR2 as FQDESV (reference sequence). The chain's CDR3 is CASSLQAGNYGYTF. DNA for the CDR3: TGTGCCAGCAGCTTGCAGGCAGGGAACTATGGCTACACCTTC.

This chain links TRBV27 with TRBJ2-2; D is ambiguous. V shed 2 bases and J shed 1 base, with 5 bases lying between them. Germline assignment: CDR1 MNHEY and CDR2 SMNVEV (reference sequence). This CDR3 is built from 14 residues. The CDR3 region is CASSLQENTGELFF. The CDR3 region has the DNA TGTGCCAGCAGTTTACAGGAGAACACCGGGGAGCTGTTTTTT.

The table lists this clone with a count of one. The V and J genes are TRBV7-8 and TRBJ2-4, with 7 bases aligning to TRBD1. CDR1 and CDR2 from the germline V gene are SGHVS and FQNEAQ. V lost 7 bases and J lost 1; bases outside the gene matches: 13. The CDR3 loop spans 17 amino acids. The CDR3: CASTEGQAFGAKNIQYF. CDR3 nucleotide sequence: TGTGCCAGCACAGAAGGACAGGCATTCGGGGCCAAAAACATTCAGTACTTC.

This sequence joins TRBV18 and TRBJ2-5, with D hard to call. Germline CDR1 KGHSH, CDR2 LQKENI. Trimming pared 5 bases from V and 1 base from J, leaving 11 bases between. CDR3 length equals 14 residues. This chain's CDR3 is CASSEQLPQETQYF. As DNA, the CDR3 is TGTGCCAGCTCAGAGCAATTACCCCAAGAGACCCAGTACTTC.

The rearrangement links TRBV7-9 to TRBJ1-1; no firm D call. CDR3 length equals 14 residues. The germline V gene has CDR1 SEHNR and CDR2 FQNEAQ (reference sequence). V lost 7 bases and J 0 bases, leaving 12 bases between the germline ends. Here the CDR3 DNA reads TGTGCCAGCACCCCAGCTCTAGTGAACACTGAAGCTTTCTTT. Encoded protein: CASTPALVNTEAFF.

The chain uses TRBV5-5 and TRBJ2-7, with TRBD2 matching 12 bases. This CDR3 contains 15 residues. Germline lookup yields CDR1 SGHKS and CDR2 YYEKEE (reference sequence). Trimming took 4 bases from V and 1 from J; bases not matched to a gene: 3. As DNA, the CDR3 is TGTGCCAGCAGCCTAGGACTAGCGGGGTCCTACGAGCAGTACTTC. Encoded protein: CASSLGLAGSYEQYF.

The genes are TRBV7-9 and TRBJ1-1; D is possibly TRBD1 (6 bases). Trimming removed 1 base at V and 1 base at J, with 7 bases between. The germline V gene has CDR1 SEHNR and CDR2 FQNEAQ (reference sequence). There are 14 residues in the CDR3. The CDR3, as DNA: TGTGCCAGCAGCTTAGTACAGGGGAACACTGAAGCTTTCTTT. It is translated as CASSLVQGNTEAFF.

This rearrangement joins TRBV15 to TRBJ1-4, with 7 nucleotides matching TRBD1. CDR3 length: 15 amino acids. Per the germline V gene, CDR1 is LNHNV and CDR2 is YYDKDF (reference sequence). Trimming cost V 2 bases and J 4 bases; bases outside gene matches: 4. CDR3 DNA sequence: TGTGCCACCAGCAGATTGACAGGGAGTAATGAAAAACTGTTTTTT. It yields the protein CATSRLTGSNEKLFF.

The chain recombines TRBV2 with TRBJ2-3; the match to TRBD1 covers 7 bases. Per germline, CDR1 SNHLY and CDR2 FYNNEI. CDR3 length: 13 amino acids. The V gene end was trimmed by 5 bases and the J gene end by 4 bases; junction bases not matched to a gene: 3. The CDR3 sequence: CASSQTGPDTQYF. The CDR3 DNA follows: TGTGCCAGCAGTCAGACAGGGCCAGATACGCAGTATTTT.

V gene TRBV9 combines with J gene TRBJ2-7; TRBD2 agrees at 9 bases. Unmatched junction bases numbered 4, after V lost 0 bases and J lost 3 bases. The CDR3 is made up of 15 amino acids. Germline values: CDR1 SGDLS, CDR2 YYNGEE. DNA of the CDR3: TGTGCCAGCAGCGTAGATAGCGGGGGAAACTACGAGCAGTACTTC. Translated, it gives CASSVDSGGNYEQYF.

In its sample, this clone was seen once. The gene calls are TRBV2 and TRBJ2-7; 9 nucleotides align to TRBD1. The length of the CDR3 is 15 residues. The germline gives CDR1 SNHLY, CDR2 FYNNEI. The junction had 12 bases not matched to a gene; V was cut back by 8 bases and J by 4 bases. CDR3 protein: CASRFDGTGLYEQYF. CDR3 coding DNA: TGTGCCAGCCGTTTTGACGGGACAGGGTTGTACGAGCAGTACTTC.